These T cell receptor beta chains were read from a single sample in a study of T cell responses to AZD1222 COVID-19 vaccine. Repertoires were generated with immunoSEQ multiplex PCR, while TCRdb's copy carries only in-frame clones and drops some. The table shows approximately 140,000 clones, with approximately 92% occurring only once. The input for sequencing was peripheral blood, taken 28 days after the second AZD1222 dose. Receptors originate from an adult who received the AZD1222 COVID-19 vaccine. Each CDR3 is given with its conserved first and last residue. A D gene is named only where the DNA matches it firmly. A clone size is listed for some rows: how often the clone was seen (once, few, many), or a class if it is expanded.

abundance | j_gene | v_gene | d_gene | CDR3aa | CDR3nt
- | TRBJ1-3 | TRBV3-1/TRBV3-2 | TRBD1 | CASSQGDRGNTIYF | TGTGCCAGCAGCCAAGGGGACAGGGGAAACACCATATATTTT
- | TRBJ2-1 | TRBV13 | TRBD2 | CASSLGTSHEQFF | TGTGCCAGCAGCTTAGGGACTAGCCATGAGCAGTTCTTC
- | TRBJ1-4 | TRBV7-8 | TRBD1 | CASSHRGQANEKLFF | TGTGCCAGCAGCCACAGGGGGCAGGCTAATGAAAAACTGTTTTTT
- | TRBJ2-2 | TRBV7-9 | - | CASSPMQGTGELFF | TGTGCCAGCAGCCCCATGCAGGGCACCGGGGAGCTGTTTTTT
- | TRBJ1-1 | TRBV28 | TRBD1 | CASSEARPGGSTEAFF | TGTGCCAGCAGTGAAGCGAGGCCAGGGGGTAGCACTGAAGCTTTCTTT
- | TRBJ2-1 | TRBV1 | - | CTSSPQWETKNSSYNEQFF | TGCACCAGCAGCCCTCAATGGGAGACAAAAAACAGCTCCTACAATGAGCAGTTCTTC
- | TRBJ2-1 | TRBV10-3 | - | CAISAASASSYNEQFF | TGTGCCATCAGTGCAGCTAGCGCTAGCTCCTACAATGAGCAGTTCTTC
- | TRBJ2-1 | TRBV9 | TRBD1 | CASSPSGQQYNEQFF | TGTGCCAGCAGCCCATCGGGACAGCAGTACAATGAGCAGTTCTTC
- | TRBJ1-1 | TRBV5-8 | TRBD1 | CASSRTGNTEAFF | TGTGCCAGCAGCCGGACAGGAAACACTGAAGCTTTCTTT
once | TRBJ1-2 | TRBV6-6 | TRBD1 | CASSPDRGYGYTF | TGTGCCAGCAGCCCGGACAGGGGCTATGGCTACACCTTC
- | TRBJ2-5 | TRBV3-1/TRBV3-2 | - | CASSQSDSGETQYF | TGTGCCAGCAGCCAATCTGACAGCGGGGAGACCCAGTACTTC
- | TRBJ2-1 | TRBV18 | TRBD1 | CASSPPGTGWDEQFF | TGTGCCAGCTCACCACCAGGGACAGGGTGGGATGAGCAGTTCTTC
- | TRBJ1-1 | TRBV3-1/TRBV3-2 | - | CASSPGLRNTEAFF | TGTGCCAGCAGCCCGGGACTGAGGAACACTGAAGCTTTCTTT
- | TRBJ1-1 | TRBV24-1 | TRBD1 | CATSDRHRGHTEAFF | TGTGCCACCAGTGACCGACACAGGGGGCACACTGAAGCTTTCTTT
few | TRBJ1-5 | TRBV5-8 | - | CASSLGQLNQPQHF | TGTGCCAGCAGCTTGGGTCAGCTTAATCAGCCCCAGCATTTT
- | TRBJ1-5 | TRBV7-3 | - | CASSFPNSTGVSFEGNQPQHF | TGTGCCAGCAGCTTCCCCAATTCGACAGGCGTCTCCTTCGAGGGCAATCAGCCCCAGCATTTT
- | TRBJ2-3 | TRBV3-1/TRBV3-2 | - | CASRQVSTDTQYF | TGTGCCAGCAGGCAGGTTAGCACAGATACGCAGTATTTT
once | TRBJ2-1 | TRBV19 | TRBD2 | CASSIGAVGASGKGAFSYNEQFF | TGTGCCAGTAGTATCGGGGCAGTAGGGGCTAGCGGGAAGGGAGCCTTCTCCTACAATGAGCAGTTCTTC
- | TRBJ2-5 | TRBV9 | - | CASSVESETQYF | TGTGCCAGCAGCGTAGAGAGCGAGACCCAGTACTTC
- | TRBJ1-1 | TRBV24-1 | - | CATPFSEAPWAFF | TGTGCCACCCCTTTTTCGGAGGCCCCTTGGGCTTTCTTT
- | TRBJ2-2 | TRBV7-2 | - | CASSSQFPGELFF | TGTGCCAGCAGCTCCCAGTTCCCCGGGGAGCTGTTTTTT
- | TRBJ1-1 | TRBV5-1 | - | CASSLGSQLTEAFF | TGCGCCAGCAGCTTGGGGTCTCAGTTAACTGAAGCTTTCTTT
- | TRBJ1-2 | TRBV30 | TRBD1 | CAWGIGTASGYTF | TGTGCCTGGGGGATCGGGACAGCGAGTGGCTACACCTTC
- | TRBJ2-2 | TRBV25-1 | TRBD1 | CASSESGTGPTGELFF | TGTGCCAGCAGTGAGTCAGGGACAGGGCCCACCGGGGAGCTGTTTTTT
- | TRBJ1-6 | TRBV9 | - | CASSVGWGGDSPLHF | TGTGCCAGCAGCGTCGGGTGGGGTGGCGATTCACCCCTCCACTTT
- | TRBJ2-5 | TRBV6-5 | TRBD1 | CASSRQGGETQYF | TGTGCCAGCAGCAGACAGGGGGGGGAGACCCAGTACTTC
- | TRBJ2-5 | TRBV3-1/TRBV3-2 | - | CASIGTQETQYF | TGTGCCAGCATCGGGACGCAAGAGACCCAGTACTTC
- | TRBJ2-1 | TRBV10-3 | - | CAIRPPGPRSLQFF | TGTGCCATACGCCCTCCAGGGCCTCGCTCTTTGCAGTTCTTC
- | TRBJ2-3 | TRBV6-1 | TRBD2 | CASSEWAGGSTDTQYF | TGTGCCAGCAGTGAATGGGCGGGAGGGAGCACAGATACGCAGTATTTT
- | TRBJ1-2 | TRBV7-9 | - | CASSPHADYGYTF | TGTGCCAGCAGCCCCCACGCGGACTATGGCTACACCTTC
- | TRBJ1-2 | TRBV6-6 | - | CASSQAQSAGGTGQANYGYTF | TGTGCCAGCAGCCAGGCCCAGTCTGCGGGCGGCACAGGCCAAGCTAACTATGGCTACACCTTC
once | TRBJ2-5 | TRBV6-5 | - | CASTAPGVRTQYF | TGTGCCAGCACCGCCCCCGGGGTTAGGACCCAGTACTTC
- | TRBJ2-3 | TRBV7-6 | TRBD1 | CASSPTGAQQATQYF | TGTGCCAGCAGCCCGACAGGGGCCCAGCAGGCTACGCAGTATTTT
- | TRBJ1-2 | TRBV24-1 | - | CATSDRQYYGYTF | TGTGCCACCAGTGACAGACAATACTATGGCTACACCTTC
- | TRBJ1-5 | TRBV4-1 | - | CASSQDPGQPQHF | TGCGCCAGCAGCCAAGACCCCGGCCAGCCCCAGCATTTT
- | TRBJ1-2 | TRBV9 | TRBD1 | CASSDDRGRAVHYGYTF | TGTGCCAGCAGCGACGACAGGGGGCGTGCGGTCCACTATGGCTACACCTTC
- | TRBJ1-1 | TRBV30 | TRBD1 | CAWSLQGTEAFF | TGTGCCTGGAGTCTACAGGGGACTGAAGCTTTCTTT
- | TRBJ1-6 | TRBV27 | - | CASCRDRNSPLHF | TGTGCCAGTTGCCGGGATCGGAATTCACCCCTCCACTTT
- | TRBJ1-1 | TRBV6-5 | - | CASSYSALRDTEAFF | TGTGCCAGCAGTTACTCGGCCTTAAGGGACACTGAAGCTTTCTTT
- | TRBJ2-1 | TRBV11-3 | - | CASSLWEVDGGWDEQFF | TGTGCCAGCAGCTTGTGGGAGGTGGACGGGGGCTGGGATGAGCAGTTCTTC
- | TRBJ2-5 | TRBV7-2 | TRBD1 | CASSSRTGGLETQYF | TGTGCCAGCAGCTCTCGGACAGGGGGCTTAGAGACCCAGTACTTC
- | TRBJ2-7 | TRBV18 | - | CASSPPTRGEQYF | TGTGCCAGCTCACCACCGACTCGAGGCGAGCAGTACTTC
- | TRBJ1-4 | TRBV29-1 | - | CSVRGEGEKLFF | TGCAGCGTGAGGGGGGAAGGGGAAAAACTGTTTTTT
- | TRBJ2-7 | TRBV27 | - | CASSPPQGKYEQYF | TGTGCCAGCAGTCCCCCGCAGGGAAAATACGAGCAGTACTTC
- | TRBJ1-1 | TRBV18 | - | CASSGTTVQNTEAFF | TGTGCCAGCTCAGGAACGACAGTTCAGAACACTGAAGCTTTCTTT
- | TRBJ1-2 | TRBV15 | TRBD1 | CATSTPDWTGSYGYTF | TGTGCCACCAGCACCCCAGACTGGACAGGGAGCTATGGCTACACCTTC
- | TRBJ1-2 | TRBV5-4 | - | CASSPRGNYGYTF | TGTGCCAGCAGCCCGCGGGGCAACTATGGCTACACCTTC
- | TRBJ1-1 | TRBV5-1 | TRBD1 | CASSFMGQGAAEAFF | TGCGCCAGCAGCTTTATGGGGCAGGGGGCCGCTGAAGCTTTCTTT
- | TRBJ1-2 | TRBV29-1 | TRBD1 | CSVVGQFYGYTF | TGCAGCGTTGTGGGACAGTTCTATGGCTACACCTTC
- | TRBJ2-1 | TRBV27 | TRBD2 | CASSVTSGSGNEQFF | TGTGCCAGCAGCGTGACTAGCGGGAGTGGGAATGAGCAGTTCTTC
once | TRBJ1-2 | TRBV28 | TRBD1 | CASSLGQGGGYTF | TGTGCCAGCAGTTTAGGTCAGGGGGGTGGCTACACCTTC